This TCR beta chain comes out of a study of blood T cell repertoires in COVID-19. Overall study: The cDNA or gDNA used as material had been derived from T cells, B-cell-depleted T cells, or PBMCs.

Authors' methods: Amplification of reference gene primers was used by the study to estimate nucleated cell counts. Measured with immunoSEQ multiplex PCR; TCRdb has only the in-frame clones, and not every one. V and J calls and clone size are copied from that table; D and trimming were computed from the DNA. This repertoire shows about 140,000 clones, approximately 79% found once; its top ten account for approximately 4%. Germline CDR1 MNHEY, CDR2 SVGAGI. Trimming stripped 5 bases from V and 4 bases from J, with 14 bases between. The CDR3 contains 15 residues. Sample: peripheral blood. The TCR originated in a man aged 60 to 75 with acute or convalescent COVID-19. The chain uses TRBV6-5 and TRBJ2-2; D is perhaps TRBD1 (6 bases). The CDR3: CASSPWTQGTGELFF. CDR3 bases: TGTGCCAGCAGTCCTTGGACACAGGGCACCGGGGAGCTGTTTTTT.